These 18 T cell receptor beta chains were sequenced from one sample in a study of cytomegalovirus exposure and HLA in healthy donors. Using immunoSEQ multiplex PCR, the repertoire was profiled, and TCRdb retains in-frame clones only, with some absent. The sample records 55,000 to 65,000 clones, around 96% being singletons. The sequenced sample was PBMCs. These receptors came from a man aged 18 to 30 in good health and CMV-seronegative.

CDR3 sequence: CASSISRGTGHNQPQHF. The CDR3 DNA reads TGTGCCAGTAGTATATCTAGGGGGACAGGGCACAATCAGCCCCAGCATTTT. This chain joins TRBV19 and TRBJ1-5; 9 bases align to TRBD1. The CDR3 has 17 amino acids. The germline CDR1 and CDR2 sequences are LNHDA and SQIVND (reference sequence). The V segment lost 2 bases and the J segment 3 bases; nucleotides outside the gene matches: 8.

The CDR3 loop reads CASSQDQTGTNEKLFF. DNA of the CDR3: TGCGCCAGCAGCCAAGACCAGACAGGAACTAATGAAAAACTGTTTTTT. The V call is TRBV4-1, the J call TRBJ1-4; possibly TRBD1 for D (6 bases). Germline assignment: CDR1 MGHRA and CDR2 YSYEKL. This CDR3 spans 16 amino acids. The V end lost 0 bases, the J end lost 1 base, and 9 bases lay between the germline ends.

V gene TRBV4-3 combines with J gene TRBJ2-3; D is possibly TRBD2 (6 bases). CDR1 and CDR2 (germline): LGHNA, YSLEER. The length of the CDR3 is 16 residues. V lost 0 bases and J 0 bases, leaving 10 bases between the germline ends. CDR3 amino acids: CASSQDSGTSTDTQYF. The CDR3 DNA is TGCGCCAGCAGCCAAGATTCGGGGACTAGCACAGATACGCAGTATTTT.

The V and J genes are TRBV28 and TRBJ1-5; 7 positions match TRBD1. CDR1 is MDHEN and CDR2 is SYDVKM in the germline V gene. V dropped 2 bases and J dropped 1; count of bases not matched to a gene: 8. This CDR3 has 17 residues. CDR3 amino acids: CASSLGQQGWSNQPQHF. CDR3 in DNA: TGTGCCAGCAGTTTAGGCCAACAGGGGTGGAGCAATCAGCCCCAGCATTTT.

This rearrangement joins TRBV18 to TRBJ2-5; TRBD2 matches 7 bases. Per germline, CDR1 KGHSH and CDR2 LQKENI. The junction had 6 bases not matched to a gene; V was cut back by 3 bases and J by 2 bases. The CDR3 spans 15 residues. The CDR3 sequence is CASSPNTRGQETQYF. In nucleotides, the CDR3 is TGTGCCAGCTCACCGAATACGCGGGGGCAAGAGACCCAGTACTTC.

The V call is TRBV7-9, the J call TRBJ2-3, with 8 bases aligning to TRBD2. The CDR3 extends over 16 amino acids. V trimming: 3 bases; J trimming: 2 bases; junction bases outside the gene matches: 7. Germline values: CDR1 SEHNR, CDR2 FQNEAQ (reference sequence). The CDR3 DNA follows: TGTGCCAGCAGCTTCGGGACTAGAATCGACACAGATACGCAGTATTTT. Residues: CASSFGTRIDTDTQYF.

The rearrangement joins TRBV11-2 to TRBJ1-1; 9 positions agree with TRBD1. Germline V gene lookup returns CDR1 SGHAT and CDR2 FQNNGV. V trimming: 5 bases; J trimming: 4 bases; junction bases outside the gene matches: 5. The CDR3 sequence is 14 residues long. The CDR3 protein is CASSLQTGGTEAFF. CDR3 bases: TGTGCCAGCAGCCTCCAGACAGGGGGCACTGAAGCTTTCTTT. Full variable domain (missing parts from reference TRBV11-2 and TRBJ1-1): EAGVAQSPRYKIIEKRQSVAFWCNPISGHATLYWYQQILGQGPKLLIQFQNNGVVDDSQLPKDRFSAERLKGVDSTLKIQPAKLEDSAVYLCASSLQTGGTEAFFGQGTRLTVV.

This clone was observed a few times. The V call is TRBV7-9, the J call TRBJ2-3; D is undetermined. The germline CDR1 and CDR2 sequences are SEHNR and FQNEAQ (reference sequence). The CDR3 has 15 residues. V dropped 1 base and J dropped 4 bases, with 12 bases sitting between them. The CDR3 DNA sequence: TGTGCCAGCAGCTTAGTTCTTACCGGGTCAGATACGCAGTATTTT. Protein product: CASSLVLTGSDTQYF.

The rearrangement uses TRBV11-3 and TRBJ1-4, with TRBD1 matching 9 bases. Germline V gives CDR1 SGHNT, CDR2 YENEEA. V shed 5 bases, J shed 8 bases, and the junction held 9 bases outside the gene matches. The CDR3 is made up of 15 amino acids. CDR3 sequence: CASSPGTGYVEKLFF. As DNA, the CDR3 is TGTGCCAGCAGCCCTGGGACAGGGTATGTAGAAAAACTGTTTTTT.

This chain joins TRBV19 and TRBJ2-7; D possibly corresponds to TRBD1 (6 bases). The germline V gene has CDR1 LNHDA and CDR2 SQIVND (reference sequence). CDR3 length: 14 residues. V gave up 3 bases and J gave up 3 bases, with 12 bases separating them. The CDR3 loop is CASSMASTGYEQYF. CDR3 DNA: TGTGCCAGTAGTATGGCTTCGACAGGCTACGAGCAGTACTTC.

This clone has a single count. The rearrangement uses TRBV9 and TRBJ2-1, with TRBD2 matching over 9 bases. The CDR3 totals 16 residues. The V and J ends lost 0 bases and 8 bases, in that order; junction bases with no gene match: 9. Germline CDR1 SGDLS, CDR2 YYNGEE. CDR3 sequence (DNA): TGTGCCAGCAGCGTAGGAGGTAGCGGGAGTCCGCATGAGCAGTTCTTC. It encodes CASSVGGSGSPHEQFF.

The rearrangement joins TRBV6-6 to TRBJ1-4, with D perhaps matching TRBD1 (6 bases). Trimming pared 7 bases from V and 5 bases from J, leaving 11 bases between. Germline V lookup: CDR1 MNHNY, CDR2 SVGAGI (reference sequence). This CDR3 is 13 amino acids long. CDR3 nucleotides: TGTGCCAGCAAAGATGGGACAAATGAAAAACTGTTTTTT. Amino acid sequence: CASKDGTNEKLFF.

The rearrangement links TRBV28 to TRBJ2-7, with 11 bases that match TRBD2. The CDR3 consists of 15 residues. Germline V CDR1 and CDR2: MDHEN, SYDVKM. J was trimmed by 6 bases and V by 3 bases; bases with no gene match: 7. CDR3 in DNA: TGTGCCAGCAGTTTCTCACTAGCGGGAGTCGGCGAGCAGTACTTC. This sequence encodes CASSFSLAGVGEQYF.

The V and J genes are TRBV6-5 and TRBJ2-7; 10 nucleotides align to TRBD2. This CDR3 has 15 residues. The V gene end was trimmed by 1 base and the J gene end by 3 bases; junction bases not matched to a gene: 3. Germline assignment: CDR1 MNHEY and CDR2 SVGAGI. CDR3 loop: CASSYWASGSYEQYF. The CDR3 nucleotides read TGTGCCAGCAGTTACTGGGCTAGCGGGAGCTACGAGCAGTACTTC.

V is TRBV6-5 and J is TRBJ2-2; D is perhaps TRBD1 (5 bases). The V gene lost 2 bases and the J gene lost 4 bases, with 11 bases spanning the gap. This CDR3 region has 15 residues. Germline-derived CDR1 and CDR2 are MNHEY and SVGAGI. For the CDR3, the DNA is TGTGCCAGCAGTTACAACCAGGGCGCCACCGGGGAGCTGTTTTTT. It is translated as CASSYNQGATGELFF.

This clone came up once. The rearrangement links TRBV13 to TRBJ2-5, with 13 bases lining up with TRBD2. The CDR3 loop spans 16 amino acids. V lost 4 bases, J lost 3 bases, and 5 bases stayed unmatched. CDR1 PRHDT and CDR2 FYEKMQ come from the germline V gene (reference sequence). The CDR3 reads CASSSSGLAGEETQYF. The CDR3 coding sequence is TGTGCCAGCAGCTCCTCCGGACTAGCGGGAGAAGAGACCCAGTACTTC.

The CDR3, as DNA: TGTGCCTGGAGCCGACTAGCGGGAGAAACAGATACGCAGTATTTT. Translating it yields CAWSRLAGETDTQYF. The chain joins TRBV30 to TRBJ2-3, with 12 positions matching TRBD2. The CDR3 has 15 amino acids. Germline trimming cut 3 bases from V and 3 bases from J; bases unmatched to any gene: 4. From germline, CDR1 is GTSNPN and CDR2 SVGIG (reference sequence).

The chain is built from TRBV4-2 and TRBJ1-2, with D unclear. Trimming pared 2 bases from V and 7 bases from J, leaving 14 bases between. Germline CDR1 and CDR2: LGHNA and YNFKEQ. The CDR3 runs 14 residues. The CDR3 DNA reads as TGTGCCAGCAGCCAATTTTTTGGGGAGAGTGGCTACACCTTC. It is translated as CASSQFFGESGYTF.